The present TCR beta chain was sequenced within a study of OX40 agonist ivuxolimab in advanced cancers. Turning to the study itself: Checkpoint inhibitors had been given previously to roughly 40% of patients.

Produced via immunoSEQ multiplex PCR; TCRdb's table is partial and in-frame only. The sample lists over 90,000 clones; around 90% were seen once. Anyone with autoimmune disease history or systemic immunosuppression was excluded. Germline-derived CDR1 and CDR2 are SGHNT and YYREEE (reference sequence). V lost 3 bases to trimming and J lost 10 bases; unmatched junction nucleotides: 13. This CDR3 is 17 amino acids long. The sequence derives from an adult with an advanced solid tumor such as melanoma, head and neck, liver or kidney cancer. The sample here was CD4+ or CD8+ T cells sorted from blood, taken in a trial of the OX40 agonist ivuxolimab. The rearrangement links TRBV5-4 to TRBJ2-1; 13 nucleotides line up with TRBD2. CDR3 in amino acids: CASSSLLTSGGAREQFF. The CDR3 region has the DNA TGTGCCAGCAGCTCGCTACTTACTAGCGGGGGGGCCCGGGAGCAGTTCTTC.